This T cell receptor (beta chain) was obtained from a study of T cell responses to AZD1222 COVID-19 vaccine. Study-level findings and limits: Nearly half of the spike-specific TCRs reportedly recognize variant regions that carry no mutations.

Germline assignment: CDR1 LGHDT and CDR2 YNNKEL (reference sequence). This CDR3 region has 16 residues. V shed 4 bases and J 6 bases; nucleotides not matched to a gene: 7. Produced via immunoSEQ multiplex PCR; TCRdb's table is partial and in-frame only. Seen here are some 150,000 clones, 87% observed once, and the top ten hold just over 9%. This clone has only one observation. Its antigen is unidentified. The receptor was isolated from an adult who received the AZD1222 COVID-19 vaccine. The sample here was peripheral blood, taken 28 days after the second AZD1222 dose. The rearrangement joins TRBV3-1 (or the pseudogene TRBV3-2) to TRBJ2-1, with 12 bases lining up with TRBD2. CDR3 DNA sequence: TGTGCCAGCAGCCTCCGGTGGACTAGCGGGATCAATGAGCAGTTCTTC. It translates to CASSLRWTSGINEQFF.